A single sample is the source of the 29 T cell receptor beta chains below, sequenced in a study of T cell responses to AZD1222 COVID-19 vaccine. Here immunoSEQ multiplex PCR was the method, and the copy in TCRdb shows in-frame clones only, minus some. The top ten clones hold roughly 1.1% of a sample with around 130,000 clones, around 90% of them seen once. The sequences come from peripheral blood, collected 28 days after the second AZD1222 dose. Receptor source: an adult who received the AZD1222 COVID-19 vaccine.

This clone has just a few counts. The chain carries TRBV6-5 and TRBJ1-1, with TRBD1 matching 8 bases. This CDR3 is 15 amino acids long. Per germline, CDR1 MNHEY and CDR2 SVGAGI. The V gene end was trimmed by 0 bases and the J gene end by 1 base; junction bases not matched to a gene: 1. CDR3 region: CASSYSGTGNTEAFF. The CDR3 nucleotides read TGTGCCAGCAGTTACTCTGGGACAGGGAACACTGAAGCTTTCTTT.

The chain combines TRBV28 with TRBJ2-7; D is uncertain. V lost 2 bases and J lost 4, with 9 bases in between. The CDR3 runs 13 residues. Germline V gives CDR1 MDHEN, CDR2 SYDVKM. CDR3: CASSLTNQYEQYF. DNA of the CDR3: TGTGCCAGCAGTTTAACAAATCAGTACGAGCAGTACTTC.

The rearrangement joins TRBV10-2 to TRBJ2-4, with 7 bases aligning to TRBD1. The CDR3 spans 15 residues. In germline, CDR1 is WSHSY, CDR2 SAAADI. The V segment lost 2 bases and the J segment 6 bases; nucleotides outside the gene matches: 7. CDR3 sequence: CASSEPDRRGNIQYF. DNA for the CDR3: TGCGCCAGCAGTGAGCCGGACAGGCGCGGAAACATTCAGTACTTC.

Only one count was recorded for this clone. The J gene is TRBJ2-7, the V gene TRBV28, with TRBD2 matching over 7 bases. Germline V CDR1 and CDR2: MDHEN, SYDVKM. The CDR3 consists of 15 residues. V lost 1 base, J lost 4 bases, and 7 bases stayed unmatched. CDR3 DNA sequence: TGTGCCAGCAGTTTATTCCGGACTAGTTGGTACGAGCAGTACTTC. Its translation is CASSLFRTSWYEQYF.

V gene TRBV4-3 combines with J gene TRBJ2-7; 10 bases are a match to TRBD1. CDR1 is LGHNA and CDR2 is YSLEER in the germline V gene. V gave up 1 base and J gave up 4 bases; unmatched junction bases: 10. This CDR3 has 17 residues. CDR3 in DNA: TGCGCCAGCAGCCAAGCTTTCGGACAGGGGGTCTCGTACGAGCAGTACTTC. Its translation: CASSQAFGQGVSYEQYF.

This clone was seen just once. J is TRBJ1-1 and V is TRBV18; D may be TRBD1 (6 bases). The germline V gene encodes CDR1 KGHSH and CDR2 LQKENI. This CDR3 contains 15 residues. Trimming cost V 3 bases and J 7 bases, with 18 bases left between them. The CDR3 loop is CASSPEGGAYDEAFF. The CDR3 DNA reads TGTGCCAGCTCACCCGAAGGGGGGGCCTACGATGAAGCTTTCTTT.

This chain uses TRBV7-2 with TRBJ1-5; D is unresolved. The CDR3 has 15 amino acids. The V end was cut by 1 base, the J end by 6 bases, with 13 bases between. Germline V gene lookup returns CDR1 SGHTA and CDR2 FQGNSA. CDR3 protein: CASSLGRLSGQPQHF. Written as DNA, the CDR3 is TGTGCCAGCAGCTTAGGCAGGTTAAGCGGTCAGCCCCAGCATTTT.

This clone was observed a handful of times. The chain's CDR3 is CASSQVTGGCGNTIYF. The DNA of the CDR3 is TGCGCCAGCAGTCAAGTGACGGGGGGATGTGGAAACACCATATATTTT. This chain links TRBV23-1 with TRBJ1-3, with D possibly matching TRBD1 (5 bases). TRBV23-1 counts as an open reading frame of uncertain function. V was cut by 2 bases and J by 3 bases, with 14 bases left in between. The CDR3 covers 16 residues.

The chain has TRBV7-2 and TRBJ2-1, with 11 bases fitting TRBD2. The J segment lost 5 bases and the V segment lost 1 base, leaving 4 bases of the junction unmatched. The CDR3 consists of 16 residues. Germline CDR1 is SGHTA and CDR2 is FQGNSA. Here the CDR3 DNA reads TGTGCCAGCAGCTTAGAGGGGACTAGCGGCGACAATGAGCAGTTCTTC. Translation gives CASSLEGTSGDNEQFF.

V usage is TRBV5-4 and J usage is TRBJ1-1; perhaps TRBD1 as D (5 bases). The V gene's germline CDR1 is SGHNT and CDR2 YYREEE (reference sequence). This CDR3 is built from 17 residues. Deletions cut 0 bases from V and 0 bases from J, with 15 bases between. This chain's CDR3 is CASSLAGSLGMNTEAFF. The CDR3 DNA follows: TGTGCCAGCAGCTTGGCAGGGTCATTGGGAATGAACACTGAAGCTTTCTTT.

The chain links TRBV11-3 to TRBJ1-2, with a tentative D call TRBD1 (6 bases). The ends were cut back, 1 base at V and 3 bases at J, with 9 bases in the middle. Looked up from germline, CDR1 is SGHNT and CDR2 is YENEEA. The CDR3 runs 14 residues. The CDR3 loop reads CASSLGTAYYGYTF. The CDR3 nucleotides are TGTGCCAGCAGCTTAGGGACAGCCTACTATGGCTACACCTTC.

The rearrangement joins TRBV4-3 to TRBJ2-1, with a possible D match to TRBD2 (5 bases). CDR1 and CDR2 from the germline V gene are LGHNA and YSLEER. V was cut by 3 bases and J by 0 bases, with 15 bases left in between. This CDR3 comprises 17 residues. The CDR3 region has the DNA TGCGCCAGCAGCCACCTAGTACGGGATGGCTCCTACAATGAGCAGTTCTTC. This sequence encodes CASSHLVRDGSYNEQFF.

The genes are TRBV2 and TRBJ1-2; possibly TRBD1 for D (5 bases). Between the trimmed V and J ends, which lost 5 bases and 2 bases, there was a span of 15 bases. The CDR3 consists of 15 residues. CDR1 is SNHLY and CDR2 is FYNNEI in the germline V gene. CDR3 nucleotides: TGTGCCAGCAGTTTTCTGACGGGACGAAACTATGGCTACACCTTC. This sequence encodes CASSFLTGRNYGYTF. Full variable domain (remainder filled in from reference TRBV2 and TRBJ1-2): EPEVTQTPSHQVTQMGQEVILRCVPISNHLYFYWYRQILGQKVEFLVSFYNNEISEKSEIFDDQFSVERPDGSNFTLKIRSTKLEDSAMYFCASSFLTGRNYGYTFGSGTRLTVV.

The rearrangement links TRBV19 to TRBJ2-3; D ambiguous. This CDR3 has 12 amino acids. Between the trimmed V and J ends, which lost 6 bases and 10 bases, there was a span of 14 bases. CDR1 LNHDA and CDR2 SQIVND come from the germline V gene (reference sequence). CDR3 DNA sequence: TGTGCCAGTAGGCCAACCTTAGGCGCGCAGTATTTT. Residues: CASRPTLGAQYF.

This chain uses TRBV11-2 with TRBJ2-7; the D gene could be TRBD1 or TRBD2 (5 bases each). The germline V gene has CDR1 SGHAT and CDR2 FQNNGV. The V and J ends lost 1 base and 4 bases respectively, with 14 bases between them. The CDR3 contains 15 residues. The CDR3 nucleotides are TGTGCCAGCAGCTTAGTTGGGGACCTTGGGTACGAGCAGTACTTC. Translation gives CASSLVGDLGYEQYF.

V is TRBV29-1 and J is TRBJ1-2; no clear D. Between the trimmed V and J ends, which lost 2 bases and 3 bases, there was a span of 10 bases. Germline V CDR1 and CDR2: SQVTM, ANQGSEA. The CDR3 extends over 13 amino acids. The CDR3 protein is CSVERQEYYGYTF. The CDR3 DNA sequence: TGCAGCGTTGAACGGCAGGAATACTATGGCTACACCTTC. The whole variable domain, remainder taken from reference TRBV29-1 and TRBJ1-2, is SAVISQKPSRDICQRGTSLTIQCQVDSQVTMMFWYRQQPGQSLTLIATANQGSEATYESGFVIDKFPISRPNLTFSTLTVSNMSPEDSSIYLCSVERQEYYGYTFGSGTRLTVV.

The genes are TRBV18 and TRBJ2-7; D uncertain. Per germline, CDR1 KGHSH and CDR2 LQKENI. The CDR3 loop spans 13 amino acids. Trimming stripped 1 base from V and 6 bases from J, with 10 bases between. CDR3 region: CASSPQAALEQYF. The CDR3 coding sequence is TGTGCCAGCTCACCACAGGCGGCCCTCGAGCAGTACTTC.

The genes are TRBV7-9 and TRBJ2-1; TRBD1 or TRBD2 may be the D gene (5 bases each). This CDR3 has 14 amino acids. CDR1 SEHNR and CDR2 FQNEAQ come from the germline V gene (reference sequence). V was pared by 2 bases and J by 9 bases, with 14 bases between. The CDR3: CASSLLMTTGEQFF. CDR3 sequence (DNA): TGTGCCAGCAGCTTACTTATGACTACAGGTGAGCAGTTCTTC.

This sequence joins TRBV28 and TRBJ2-5; no firm D call. CDR3 size: 11 residues. V was clipped by 1 base and J by 7 bases, with 4 bases between them. The germline gives CDR1 MDHEN, CDR2 SYDVKM. The CDR3 nucleotides are TGTGCCAGCAGTTTATCGGGGACCCAGTACTTC. Translated: CASSLSGTQYF.

J is TRBJ2-2 and V is TRBV30; 8 bases agree with TRBD2. This CDR3 has 15 amino acids. V lost 4 bases to trimming and J lost 3 bases; unmatched junction nucleotides: 7. Germline assignment: CDR1 GTSNPN and CDR2 SVGIG (reference sequence). DNA for the CDR3: TGTGCCTGGAAGGTTGTTAGCGGGGACACCGGGGAGCTGTTTTTT. This translates into CAWKVVSGDTGELFF.

This clone was detected only once. The chain couples TRBV6-5 to TRBJ2-2; D is perhaps TRBD1 or TRBD2 (5 bases each). The CDR3 covers 14 residues. Between the trimmed V and J ends, which lost 7 bases and 3 bases, there was a span of 12 bases. Per the germline V gene, CDR1 is MNHEY and CDR2 is SVGAGI. CDR3 in amino acids: CASIGQGHTGELFF. In DNA form, the CDR3 reads TGTGCCAGCATAGGTCAGGGACACACCGGGGAGCTGTTTTTT.

This clone was found a few times. CDR3 in amino acids: CSASNSGSLSEQFF. CDR3 bases: TGCAGTGCTAGTAATAGCGGGAGTTTGAGTGAGCAGTTCTTC. The rearrangement joins TRBV20-1 to TRBJ2-1, with 9 bases that match TRBD2. Germline V lookup: CDR1 DFQATT, CDR2 SNEGSKA (reference sequence). J lost 9 bases, V lost 3 bases, and 9 bases had no gene match. The CDR3 is 14 amino acids.

V gene TRBV12-3 or TRBV12-4 combines with J gene TRBJ2-5, with D hard to call. Trimming cost V 5 bases and J 0 bases, with 4 bases left between them. This CDR3 is 12 amino acids long. The CDR3 nucleotides read TGTGCCAGCAGTGTTAACCAAGAGACCCAGTACTTC. Translation gives CASSVNQETQYF.

The chain combines TRBV7-2 with TRBJ2-2, with D unresolved. This CDR3 region has 14 residues. Per germline, CDR1 SGHTA and CDR2 FQGNSA. Trimming removed 7 bases at V and 2 bases at J, with 11 bases between. For the CDR3, the DNA is TGTGCCAGCATCAAACAGAGCAACACCGGGGAGCTGTTTTTT. Translated: CASIKQSNTGELFF. The complete variable domain, with remaining parts taken from reference TRBV7-2 and TRBJ2-2, reads GAGVSQSPSNKVTEKGKDVELRCDPISGHTALYWYRQSLGQGLEFLIYFQGNSAPDKSGLPSDRFSAERTGGSVSTLTIQRTQQEDSAVYLCASIKQSNTGELFFGEGSRLTVL.

The J gene is TRBJ1-1, the V gene TRBV28, with a possible D match to TRBD1 (6 bases). CDR1 is MDHEN and CDR2 is SYDVKM in the germline V gene. The CDR3 loop spans 12 amino acids. Trimming took 9 bases from V and 7 from J, leaving 15 bases between them. The CDR3 spells CARAQGGSEAFF. In DNA form, the CDR3 reads TGTGCCAGGGCACAGGGAGGGAGTGAAGCTTTCTTT.

The chain employs TRBV29-1 and TRBJ1-4; weak D call: TRBD1 (5 bases). This CDR3 region has 13 residues. V shed 7 bases and J shed 0 bases, with 9 bases lying between them. CDR1 is SQVTM, CDR2 ANQGSEA, per germline. CDR3 amino acids: CSAGQATNEKLFF. CDR3 nucleotides: TGCAGCGCTGGACAAGCAACTAATGAAAAACTGTTTTTT.

The gene calls are TRBV3-1 (or the pseudogene TRBV3-2) and TRBJ1-6, with D unresolved. The V gene lost 0 bases and the J gene lost 4 bases, with 4 bases spanning the gap. Germline V CDR1 and CDR2: LGHDT, YNNKEL (reference sequence). The CDR3 has 14 amino acids. The CDR3 DNA sequence: TGTGCCAGCAGCCAAGAATGGTATAATTCACCCCTCCACTTT. Translated, it gives CASSQEWYNSPLHF.

The chain recombines TRBV23-1 with TRBJ2-3; 7 nucleotides agree with TRBD1. TRBV23-1 is marked as an open reading frame, function uncertain. The CDR3 spans 15 residues. J gave up 4 bases and V 0 bases, and 4 bases lay outside the gene matches. In DNA form, the CDR3 reads TGCGCCAGCAGTCAATCTAATACAGGGGCAGATACGCAGTATTTT. Its protein is CASSQSNTGADTQYF.

The chain uses TRBV30 and TRBJ1-2, with 9 nucleotides matching TRBD1. J was trimmed by 5 bases and V by 4 bases; bases with no gene match: 11. From germline, CDR1 is GTSNPN and CDR2 SVGIG (reference sequence). The CDR3 has 15 amino acids. The CDR3 coding sequence is TGTGCCTGGAAGAGCGGTTGGGACAGGGTTTATGGCTACACCTTC. As protein: CAWKSGWDRVYGYTF.